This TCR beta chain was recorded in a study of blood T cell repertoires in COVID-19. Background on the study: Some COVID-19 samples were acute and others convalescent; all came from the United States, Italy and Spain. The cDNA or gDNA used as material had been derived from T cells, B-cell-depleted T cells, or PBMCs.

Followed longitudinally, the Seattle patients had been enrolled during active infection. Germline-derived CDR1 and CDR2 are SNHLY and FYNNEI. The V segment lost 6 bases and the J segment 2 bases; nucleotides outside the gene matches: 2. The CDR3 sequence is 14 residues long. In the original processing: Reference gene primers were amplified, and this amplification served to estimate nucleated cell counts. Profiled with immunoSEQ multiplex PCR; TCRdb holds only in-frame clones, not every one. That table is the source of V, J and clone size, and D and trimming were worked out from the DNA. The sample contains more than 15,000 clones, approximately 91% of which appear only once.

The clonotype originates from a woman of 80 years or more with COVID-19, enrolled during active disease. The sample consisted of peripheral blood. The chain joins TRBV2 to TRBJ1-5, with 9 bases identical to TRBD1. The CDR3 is CASRGDRGNQPQHF. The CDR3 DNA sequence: TGTGCCAGCAGAGGGGACAGGGGCAATCAGCCCCAGCATTTT.